This T cell receptor (beta chain) was recovered during a study of beta chain features in type 1 diabetes. Study-wide results and caveats: Among type 1 diabetes patients, VDJ junctions had fewer insertions and more deletions.

Comments on this clone: The antigen remains undetermined.

The germline CDR1 and CDR2 sequences are SGDLS and YYNGEE. Trimming cost V 4 bases and J 1 base, with 11 bases left between them. This CDR3 comprises 14 residues. The authors reverse transcribed all of the isolated RNA, so sequencing captured expressed TCRB transcripts. Naive, central memory and regulatory T cell samples came to a mean of roughly 3.9 million reads. Using immunoSEQ multiplex PCR, the repertoire was profiled, and TCRdb retains in-frame clones only, with some absent. The table has 150,000 to 160,000 clones, 11% seen once; the top ten hold 2% to 2.5%. Purity exceeded 98% in all sorted populations.

The sequence was obtained from a man younger than 30 in good health. Sample: central memory CD4+ T cells from blood. The V gene is TRBV9, the J gene TRBJ2-5; D not resolved. CDR3: CASSPAHLQETQYF. CDR3 in DNA: TGTGCCAGCAGCCCAGCTCACCTCCAAGAGACCCAGTACTTC.